Listed here are 8 T cell receptor beta chains from one sample, sequenced in a study of beta chain features in type 1 diabetes. Sequencing targeted expressed TCRB transcripts, as all isolated RNA had been reverse transcribed. The protocol was immunoSEQ multiplex PCR, while the TCRdb copy is restricted to in-frame clones and leaves out a portion. The sample consists of 140,000 to 150,000 clones, 8% to 13% of them appearing once. The sequenced sample was naive CD4+ T cells from blood. The source of these receptors is a young man in good health.

The table lists this clone with many counts. V usage is TRBV7-2 and J usage is TRBJ1-4, with D tentatively TRBD1 (6 bases). Germline V gene sequence: CDR1 SGHTA, CDR2 FQGNSA. V dropped 5 bases and J dropped 4 bases, with 11 bases sitting between them. CDR3 size: 14 residues. CDR3 in amino acids: CASSRGQINEKLFF. The CDR3 DNA follows: TGTGCCAGCAGCCGTGGACAGATTAATGAAAAACTGTTTTTT.

This clone has just a few counts. The V gene is TRBV5-4, the J gene TRBJ2-1; D is uncertain. V lost 1 base and J lost 4, with 9 bases in between. Germline lookup yields CDR1 SGHNT and CDR2 YYREEE (reference sequence). This CDR3 is 14 amino acids long. The CDR3, as DNA: TGTGCCAGCAGCTTGCCGCTAGATTACAATGAGCAGTTCTTC. Translating gives CASSLPLDYNEQFF.

This clone turned up a few times. This chain uses TRBV10-3 with TRBJ2-7; 8 positions agree with TRBD2. Germline-derived CDR1 and CDR2 are ENHRY and SYGVKD. J was trimmed by 3 bases and V by 10 bases; bases with no gene match: 2. The CDR3 consists of 11 residues. CDR3 residues: CASSGSYEQYF. For the CDR3, the DNA is TGTGCCAGCAGCGGGAGCTACGAGCAGTACTTC.

The rearrangement links TRBV7-3 to TRBJ2-1; 7 bases line up with TRBD2. Germline values: CDR1 SGHTA, CDR2 FQGTGA. J lost 7 bases, V lost 0 bases, and 3 bases had no gene match. The CDR3 totals 14 residues. As DNA, the CDR3 is TGTGCCAGCAGCTTAACGGGGGGGGTAAATGAGCAGTTCTTC. Its translation is CASSLTGGVNEQFF.

The chain carries TRBV5-6 and TRBJ2-3; 8 bases agree with TRBD2. This CDR3 is 16 amino acids long. V gave up 1 base and J gave up 1 base; unmatched junction bases: 5. Germline V gene sequence: CDR1 SGHDT, CDR2 YYEEEE. CDR3 sequence (DNA): TGTGCCAGCAGCTTGATCGGGGGGGCGCGCACAGATACGCAGTATTTT. Encoded protein: CASSLIGGARTDTQYF.

The chain is built from TRBV9 and TRBJ1-1; 8 bases match TRBD1. Looked up from germline, CDR1 is SGDLS and CDR2 is YYNGEE. The V and J ends lost 2 bases and 1 base, in that order; junction bases with no gene match: 7. The CDR3 length is 16 residues. CDR3 sequence: CASSVGRTGSNTEAFF. The CDR3 DNA reads TGTGCCAGCAGCGTCGGCCGGACAGGGTCGAACACTGAAGCTTTCTTT.

This chain links TRBV2 with TRBJ2-5, with D possibly matching TRBD1 (5 bases). This CDR3 contains 15 residues. The V end lost 4 bases, the J end lost 0 bases, and 12 bases lay between the germline ends. Per the germline V gene, CDR1 is SNHLY and CDR2 is FYNNEI. The CDR3, as DNA: TGTGCCAGCAGTGTCGAAGGGGCTGACCAAGAGACCCAGTACTTC. Protein sequence: CASSVEGADQETQYF.

This sequence joins TRBV5-1 and TRBJ2-7; 8 positions agree with TRBD1. Germline V lookup: CDR1 SGHRS, CDR2 YFSETQ. The CDR3 is 14 amino acids. After removal of 4 bases from V and 5 bases from J, the junction contained 8 bases not matched to a gene. In DNA form, the CDR3 reads TGCGCCAGCAGCCCGGGACAGGTTTTCAACGAGCAGTACTTC. Protein product: CASSPGQVFNEQYF.